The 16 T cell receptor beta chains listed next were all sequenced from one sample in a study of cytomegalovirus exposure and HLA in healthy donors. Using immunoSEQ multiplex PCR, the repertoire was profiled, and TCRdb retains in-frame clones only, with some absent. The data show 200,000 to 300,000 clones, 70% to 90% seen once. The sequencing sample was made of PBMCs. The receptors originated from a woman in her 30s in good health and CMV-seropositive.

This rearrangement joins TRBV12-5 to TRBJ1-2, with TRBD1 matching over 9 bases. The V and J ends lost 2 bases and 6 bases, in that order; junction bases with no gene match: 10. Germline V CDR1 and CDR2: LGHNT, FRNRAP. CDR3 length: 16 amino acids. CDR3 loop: CASGLYLGQGEDGYTF. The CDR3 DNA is TGTGCTAGTGGTTTGTACCTGGGACAGGGTGAGGATGGCTACACCTTC.

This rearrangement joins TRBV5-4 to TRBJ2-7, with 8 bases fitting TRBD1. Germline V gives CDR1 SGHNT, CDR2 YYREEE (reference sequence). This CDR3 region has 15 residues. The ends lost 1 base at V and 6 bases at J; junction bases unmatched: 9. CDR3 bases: TGTGCCAGCAGCTTGAATATGCAGGGGGCACGCGAGCAGTACTTC. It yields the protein CASSLNMQGAREQYF.

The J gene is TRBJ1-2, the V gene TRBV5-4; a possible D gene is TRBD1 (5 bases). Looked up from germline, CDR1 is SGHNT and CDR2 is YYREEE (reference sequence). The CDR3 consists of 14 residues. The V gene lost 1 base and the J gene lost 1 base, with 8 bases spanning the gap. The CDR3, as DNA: TGTGCCAGCAGCTTGACGGGGGATAACTATGGCTACACCTTC. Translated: CASSLTGDNYGYTF.

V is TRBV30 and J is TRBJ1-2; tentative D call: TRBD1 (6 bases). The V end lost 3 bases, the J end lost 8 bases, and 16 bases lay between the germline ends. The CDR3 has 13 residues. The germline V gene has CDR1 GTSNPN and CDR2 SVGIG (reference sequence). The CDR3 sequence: CAWRGTGRDGYTF. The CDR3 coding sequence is TGTGCCTGGAGGGGTACAGGGAGGGACGGCTACACCTTC.

The DNA for the CDR3 is TGTGCCAGCAGCGGCGGGTCTCGCGGAGCTTTCTTT. Its protein product is CASSGGSRGAFF. The rearrangement joins TRBV27 to TRBJ1-1; D gene uncertain. The germline V gene encodes CDR1 MNHEY and CDR2 SMNVEV (reference sequence). V gave up 6 bases and J gave up 10 bases, with 15 bases separating them. CDR3 length: 12 residues.

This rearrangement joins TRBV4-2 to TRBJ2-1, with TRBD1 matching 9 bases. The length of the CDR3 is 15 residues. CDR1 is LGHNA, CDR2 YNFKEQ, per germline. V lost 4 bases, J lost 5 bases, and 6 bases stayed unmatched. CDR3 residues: CASSPGDRDNNEQFF. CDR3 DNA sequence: TGTGCCAGCAGCCCGGGGGACAGGGATAACAATGAGCAGTTCTTC.

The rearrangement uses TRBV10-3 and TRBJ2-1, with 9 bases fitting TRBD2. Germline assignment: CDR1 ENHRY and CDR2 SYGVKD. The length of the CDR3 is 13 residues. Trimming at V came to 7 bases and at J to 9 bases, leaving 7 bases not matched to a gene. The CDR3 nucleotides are TGTGCCATCACCCAGCGGGAGGAGTCTGAGCAGTTCTTC. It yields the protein CAITQREESEQFF.

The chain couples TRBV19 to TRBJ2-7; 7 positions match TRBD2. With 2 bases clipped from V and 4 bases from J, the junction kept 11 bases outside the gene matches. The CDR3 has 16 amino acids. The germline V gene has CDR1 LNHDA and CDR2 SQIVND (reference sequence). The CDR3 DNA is TGTGCCAGTAGTATATTGGGAGGGGCAGGACTTTACGAGCAGTACTTC. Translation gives CASSILGGAGLYEQYF.

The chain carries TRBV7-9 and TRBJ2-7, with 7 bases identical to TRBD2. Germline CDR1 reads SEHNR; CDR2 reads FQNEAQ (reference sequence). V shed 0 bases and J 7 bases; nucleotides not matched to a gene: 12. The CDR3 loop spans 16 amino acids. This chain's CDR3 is CASSLAVGGSRREQYF. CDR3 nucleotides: TGTGCCAGCAGCTTAGCAGTGGGCGGGAGCAGGCGGGAGCAGTACTTC.

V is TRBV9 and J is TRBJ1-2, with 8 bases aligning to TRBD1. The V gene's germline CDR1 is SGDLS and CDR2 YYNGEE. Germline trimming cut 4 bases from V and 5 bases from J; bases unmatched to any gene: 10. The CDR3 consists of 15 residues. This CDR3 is CASSTQGQGNYGYTF. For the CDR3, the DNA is TGTGCCAGCAGCACCCAAGGACAGGGTAATTATGGCTACACCTTC.

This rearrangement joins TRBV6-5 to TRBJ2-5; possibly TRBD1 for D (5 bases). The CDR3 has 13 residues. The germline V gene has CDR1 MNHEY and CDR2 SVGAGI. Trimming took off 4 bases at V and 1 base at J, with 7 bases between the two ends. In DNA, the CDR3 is TGTGCCAGCAGTTTCGACAGCCAAGAGACCCAGTACTTC. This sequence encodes CASSFDSQETQYF.

Written as DNA, the CDR3 is TGCAGCCTAAGGGGGAGGGGGGCTTACAATGAGCAGTTCTTC. This codes for CSLRGRGAYNEQFF. The chain links TRBV29-1 to TRBJ2-1, with a possible D match to TRBD2 (7 bases). The germline V and J ends were trimmed by 8 bases and 4 bases, with 18 bases remaining between them. Germline V gene lookup returns CDR1 SQVTM and CDR2 ANQGSEA. The CDR3 is 14 residues long.

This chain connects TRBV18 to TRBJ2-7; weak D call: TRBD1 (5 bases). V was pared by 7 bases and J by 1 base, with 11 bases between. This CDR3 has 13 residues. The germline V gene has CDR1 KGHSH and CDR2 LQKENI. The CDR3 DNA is TGTGCCAGCTTTGACAGCGCGTCCTACGAGCAGTACTTC. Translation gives CASFDSASYEQYF. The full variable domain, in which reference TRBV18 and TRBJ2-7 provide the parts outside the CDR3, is NAGVMQNPRHLVRRRGQEARLRCSPMKGHSHVYWYRQLPEEGLKFMVYLQKENIIDESGMPKERFSAEFPKEGPSILRIQQVVRGDSAAYFCASFDSASYEQYFGPGTRLTVT.

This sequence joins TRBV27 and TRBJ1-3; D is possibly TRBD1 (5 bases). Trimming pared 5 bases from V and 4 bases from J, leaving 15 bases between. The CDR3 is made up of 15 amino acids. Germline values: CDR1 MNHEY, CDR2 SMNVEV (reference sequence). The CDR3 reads CASSESRTTGNTIYF. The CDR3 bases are TGTGCCAGCAGTGAGTCCCGGACAACAGGAAACACCATATATTTT.

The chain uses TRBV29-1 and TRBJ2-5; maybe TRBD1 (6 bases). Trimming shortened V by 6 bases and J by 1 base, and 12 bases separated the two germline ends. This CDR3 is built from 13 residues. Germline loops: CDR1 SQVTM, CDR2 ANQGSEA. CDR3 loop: CSVGTGPQETQYF. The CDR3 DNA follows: TGCAGCGTGGGAACAGGGCCCCAAGAGACCCAGTACTTC.

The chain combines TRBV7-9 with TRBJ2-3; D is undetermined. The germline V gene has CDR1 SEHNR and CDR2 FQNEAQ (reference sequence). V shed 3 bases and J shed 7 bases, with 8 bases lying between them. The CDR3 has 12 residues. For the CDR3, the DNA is TGTGCCAGCAGCTTGGCAAAAAATACGCAGTATTTT. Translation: CASSLAKNTQYF.